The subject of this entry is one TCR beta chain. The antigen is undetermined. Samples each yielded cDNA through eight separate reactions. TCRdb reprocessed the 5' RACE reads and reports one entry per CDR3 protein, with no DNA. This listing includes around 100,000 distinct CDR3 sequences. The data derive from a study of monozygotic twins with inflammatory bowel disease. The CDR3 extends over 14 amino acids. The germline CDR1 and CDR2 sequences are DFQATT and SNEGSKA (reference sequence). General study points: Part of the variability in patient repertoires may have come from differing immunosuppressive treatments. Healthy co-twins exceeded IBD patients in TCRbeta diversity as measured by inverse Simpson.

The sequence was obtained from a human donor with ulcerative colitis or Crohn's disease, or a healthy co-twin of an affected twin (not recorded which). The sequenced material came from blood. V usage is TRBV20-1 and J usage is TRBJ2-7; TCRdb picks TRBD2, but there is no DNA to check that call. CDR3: CSAEAGTSGYEQYF.